This TCR beta chain originates from a study of OX40 agonist ivuxolimab in advanced cancers. About the study as a whole: The costimulatory receptor OX40 (CD134) was targeted by ivuxolimab, a fully human IgG2 agonistic monoclonal antibody. Intravenous ivuxolimab was administered to patients every 2 weeks at six dose levels: 0.01, 0.1, 0.3, 1.5, 3 and 10 mg/kg. Among the approximately 50 dose-escalation patients, around 19 had hepatocellular carcinoma, some 15 melanoma, 9 renal cell carcinoma and 9 head and neck cancer. A male proportion of around 83% and a mean age of approximately 58 years, ranging from 23 to 79, were recorded for the dose-escalation cohort. Patients were allowed to have had prior anti-PD-1, anti-PD-L1 or anti-CTLA-4 therapy, and 40% of the dose-escalation patients had been treated with checkpoint inhibitors. Partial responses were achieved by three dose-escalation patients, of whom one had hepatocellular carcinoma and two had cutaneous melanoma. Peripheral TCRbeta sequencing was intended to test whether TCR sequence diversity was altered and clonal T-cell expansion was caused by ivuxolimab. The monotherapy dose-escalation portion (N ≈ 52 patients) of the phase I ivuxolimab trial is reported in the paper. Findings and caveats that apply to the study as a whole: Low levels of normalized T-cell clonal expansion were also shown by some nonresponding patients. The antigen specificity of the clonally expanded peripheral T cells was not determined. After ivuxolimab, CD8+ T cells had more expanded clones than CD4+ T cells on average. Clonal expansion of both CD4+ and CD8+ blood T cells was observed from baseline to week 6 at doses 0.1 to 3.0 mg/kg. Partial responders in the 0.1-3.0 mg/kg groups had among the lowest normalized peripheral clonal expansion, especially among CD8+ T cells.

Measured from the cysteine to the phenylalanine, the CDR3 is 14 residues long. Only CDR3 DNA remains: 42 bases, in frame from the first base. Clipping removes 5 bases from V and 5 bases from J, with 6 as the unmatched junction base count. Reading the germline V gene gives CDR1 ENHRY and CDR2 SYGVKD. Comments on this clone: Its antigen is unknown. Per-base quality was not reported, and no clone a single base away is much larger than it.

The trial excluded patients who had a history of autoimmune disease or were on systemic immunosuppression. Peripheral blood for TCR sequencing was drawn from every dose cohort at baseline, at cycle 4 day 1 and at cycle 7 day 1. The samples were taken from a phase I, first-in-human, multicenter, open-label dose-escalation trial of ivuxolimab. Adults with locally advanced or metastatic melanoma, renal cell carcinoma, hepatocellular carcinoma or head and neck squamous cell carcinoma were enrolled in the trial. Before TCR sequencing, CD4+ T cells and CD8+ T cells from peripheral blood were sorted into separate populations. To sequence the TCRbeta CDR3 region, genomic DNA was isolated from the sorted cells. The immunoSEQ Assay was used for sequencing of TCRbeta CDR3 regions. The immuneACCESS repertoire file appears here via TCRdb, limited to in-frame rearrangements. These files lack a portion of the clones; in checked studies, under half of the deficit traces to unresolved V genes, and the cause of the others is not known. For this sample there are around 84,000 clones; about 84% appear just once. Around 0.51% of the sample goes to the ten largest clones.

The chain is made from TRBV10-3 and TRBJ2-3; TRBD2 aligns with 8 central bases. The specimen was CD4+ or CD8+ T cells sorted from blood, collected in a trial of the OX40 agonist ivuxolimab. This TCR was recovered from an adult with an advanced solid tumor such as melanoma, head and neck, liver or kidney cancer. For the CDR3, the sequence is CAISPGGVIDTQYF. The nucleotide sequence reads as follows: TGTGCCATCAGTCCCGGGGGGGTGATAGATACGCAGTATTTT.